The 18 T cell receptor beta chains below come from one sample, sequenced in a study of cytomegalovirus exposure and HLA in healthy donors. The PCR ran on 60 Vbeta and 13 Jbeta primers. Generated by immunoSEQ multiplex PCR, the TCRdb table keeps only in-frame clones and is missing some. This table holds roughly 100,000 clones, roughly 76% found once. Sequenced input: PBMCs. The receptors stem from a woman between 45 and 60 years old in good health and CMV-seropositive.

V usage is TRBV5-1 and J usage is TRBJ2-5; 12 bases align to TRBD1. The DNA end lines up better with TRBJ2-7; the J call may be wrong. Germline values: CDR1 SGHRS, CDR2 YFSETQ. The CDR3 extends over 14 amino acids. The DNA of the CDR3 is TGCGCCACCAGTGCCGGGACAGGGGGCCACGAGCAGTACTTC. It specifies CATSAGTGGHEQYF.

This clone has more than one count but fewer than ten. The V gene is TRBV5-6, the J gene TRBJ2-3, with unresolved D. Trimming cost V 1 base and J 3 bases, with 15 bases left between them. Germline V CDR1 and CDR2: SGHDT, YYEEEE. This CDR3 has 16 amino acids. The CDR3 loop is CASSLHLADTTDTQYF. The CDR3 nucleotides are TGTGCCAGCAGCTTGCACCTTGCTGATACAACAGATACGCAGTATTTT. Full variable domain (missing parts from reference TRBV5-6 and TRBJ2-3): DAGVTQSPTHLIKTRGQQVTLRCSPKSGHDTVSWYQQALGQGPQFIFQYYEEEERQRGNFPDRFSGHQFPNYSSELNVNALLLGDSALYLCASSLHLADTTDTQYFGPGTRLTVL.

The V gene is TRBV7-9, the J gene TRBJ1-5, with TRBD1 as a possible D gene (6 bases). The CDR3 totals 13 residues. The germline V gene encodes CDR1 SEHNR and CDR2 FQNEAQ (reference sequence). V was trimmed by 10 bases and J by 3 bases, leaving 13 bases between them. CDR3 residues: CATSGQYNQPQHF. In nucleotides, the CDR3 is TGTGCCACCTCTGGACAGTACAATCAGCCCCAGCATTTT.

The V and J genes are TRBV5-6 and TRBJ1-5; D perhaps matches TRBD1 (6 bases). The CDR3 sequence is 15 residues long. Germline V lookup: CDR1 SGHDT, CDR2 YYEEEE. The V and J ends lost 5 bases and 4 bases respectively, with 16 bases between them. The DNA for the CDR3 is TGTGCCAGCAGTTCGGGGGGAACAGGGAATCAGCCCCAGCATTTT. This sequence encodes CASSSGGTGNQPQHF.

The V call is TRBV5-4, the J call TRBJ2-7; 10 positions agree with TRBD1. V dropped 4 bases and J dropped 4; count of bases not matched to a gene: 8. From germline, CDR1 is SGHNT and CDR2 YYREEE (reference sequence). The CDR3 consists of 15 residues. The CDR3 nucleotides are TGTGCCAGCAGCAGCCGGGACAGGGGACCTTACGAGCAGTACTTC. Its protein is CASSSRDRGPYEQYF.

Only one count was recorded for this clone. The CDR3 loop is CAISRQGSDGYTF. The CDR3 DNA follows: TGTGCCATCAGTCGACAGGGGTCCGATGGCTACACCTTC. This chain joins TRBV10-3 and TRBJ1-2; TRBD1 agrees at 8 bases. V shed 5 bases and J 6 bases; nucleotides not matched to a gene: 5. Germline loops: CDR1 ENHRY, CDR2 SYGVKD. The CDR3 spans 13 residues.

This clone was detected only a few times. The chain has TRBV6-5 and TRBJ2-7, with D perhaps matching TRBD2 (6 bases). With 7 bases removed from V and 2 bases from J, the gap between germline ends came to 15 bases. The CDR3 is 14 residues long. CDR1 is MNHEY, CDR2 SVGAGI, per germline. The CDR3 nucleotides read TGTGCCAGCACTGCGGAGGGGCCGACCTACGAGCAGTACTTC. Protein product: CASTAEGPTYEQYF.

This chain links TRBV28 with TRBJ1-4; perhaps TRBD1 as D (5 bases). Germline loops: CDR1 MDHEN, CDR2 SYDVKM. The length of the CDR3 is 15 residues. V was trimmed by 3 bases and J by 3 bases, leaving 11 bases between them. CDR3 in amino acids: CASSFVGGSNEKLFF. The CDR3 DNA is TGTGCCAGCAGTTTCGTTGGGGGGTCTAATGAAAAACTGTTTTTT.

The genes are TRBV9 and TRBJ1-1; tentative D call: TRBD1 (6 bases). The CDR3 is made up of 14 amino acids. V was shortened by 6 bases and J by 7 bases, with 19 bases between the two germline ends. Germline-derived CDR1 and CDR2 are SGDLS and YYNGEE. CDR3 protein: CASNRGVRGGEAFF. CDR3 sequence (DNA): TGTGCCAGCAATCGGGGGGTCAGGGGTGGTGAAGCTTTCTTT.

The chain employs TRBV10-3 and TRBJ2-7; TRBD1 aligns across 8 bases. J lost 5 bases, V lost 3 bases, and 12 bases had no gene match. CDR1 ENHRY and CDR2 SYGVKD come from the germline V gene. The CDR3 covers 16 residues. The CDR3 nucleotides are TGTGCCATCAGTGACCCAGGAGGGACAGGACCCCACGAGCAGTACTTC. As protein: CAISDPGGTGPHEQYF.

This chain links TRBV5-6 with TRBJ1-5, with D perhaps TRBD1 (5 bases). V was clipped by 2 bases and J by 7 bases, with 10 bases between them. CDR3 length: 13 residues. CDR1 and CDR2 from the germline V gene are SGHDT and YYEEEE. The CDR3 DNA follows: TGTGCCAGCAGCTTAGCAGGGATACAGCCCCAGCATTTT. Protein: CASSLAGIQPQHF.

The chain has TRBV5-4 and TRBJ1-1; 10 bases agree with TRBD1. The CDR3 spans 15 residues. Germline V gene sequence: CDR1 SGHNT, CDR2 YYREEE (reference sequence). J lost 4 bases, V lost 0 bases, and 3 bases had no gene match. The DNA for the CDR3 is TGTGCCAGCAGCTTGGGGGGACAGGGGTTCACTGAAGCTTTCTTT. Residues: CASSLGGQGFTEAFF.

This clone was observed once. A read error may account for a junction end that differs from germline. This rearrangement joins TRBV11-2 to TRBJ1-1; no clear D gene. Germline CDR1 is SGHAT and CDR2 is FQNNGV. This CDR3 region has 16 residues. DNA of the CDR3: TGTGCCAGCAGCCTAGACATCCGGAGTAGGTACACTGAAGCTTTCTTT. This codes for CASSLDIRSRYTEAFF. The variable domain in full, completed from reference TRBV11-2 and TRBJ1-1, reads EAGVAQSPRYKIIEKRQSVAFWCNPISGHATLYWYQQILGQGPKLLIQFQNNGVVDDSQLPKDRFSAERLKGVDSTLKIQPAKLEDSAVYLCASSLDIRSRYTEAFFGQGTRLTVV.

The V and J genes are TRBV19 and TRBJ2-5; TRBD1 matches 9 bases. The J call may be wrong; the DNA end is better matched by TRBJ2-7. CDR1 is LNHDA, CDR2 SQIVND, per germline (reference sequence). The length of the CDR3 is 15 residues. CDR3 nucleotides: TGTGCCAGTAGCACCAAGGGGACAGGGTTCTACGAGCAGTACTTC. Residues: CASSTKGTGFYEQYF.

The V gene is TRBV28, the J gene TRBJ1-2, with a possible D match to TRBD1 (6 bases). V dropped 5 bases and J dropped 6 bases, with 10 bases sitting between them. CDR3 size: 12 residues. CDR1 and CDR2 (germline): MDHEN, SYDVKM. The CDR3 sequence: CASSQTGNGYTF. The CDR3 DNA sequence: TGTGCCAGCAGTCAAACAGGGAATGGCTACACCTTC.

This chain uses TRBV5-1 with TRBJ2-7; 9 nucleotides match TRBD1. The CDR3 spans 16 residues. Trimming at V came to 3 bases and at J to 2 bases, leaving 9 bases not matched to a gene. CDR1 and CDR2 (germline): SGHRS, YFSETQ. This CDR3 reads CASSSTGGTPTYEQYF. The CDR3 region has the DNA TGCGCCAGCAGCTCAACAGGGGGCACCCCGACCTACGAGCAGTACTTC.

The rearrangement joins TRBV2 to TRBJ2-2; D perhaps matches TRBD1 (6 bases). Germline CDR1 SNHLY, CDR2 FYNNEI. The CDR3 covers 17 residues. V dropped 5 bases and J dropped 1 base, with 17 bases sitting between them. The CDR3 reads CASSPTRTVLNTGELFF. The CDR3 DNA reads TGTGCCAGCAGTCCAACAAGGACAGTTTTGAACACCGGGGAGCTGTTTTTT.

V usage is TRBV11-3 and J usage is TRBJ2-2; 8 bases map to TRBD2. Germline CDR1 reads SGHNT; CDR2 reads YENEEA. Germline trimming cut 5 bases from V and 3 bases from J; bases unmatched to any gene: 2. The CDR3 runs to 14 residues. CDR3 region: CASSGTSYTGELFF. Here the CDR3 DNA reads TGTGCCAGCAGCGGGACTAGTTACACCGGGGAGCTGTTTTTT. Filled out from reference TRBV11-3 and TRBJ2-2, the complete variable domain reads EAGVVQSPRYKIIEKKQPVAFWCNPISGHNTLYWYLQNLGQGPELLIRYENEEAVDDSQLPKDRFSAERLKGVDSTLKIQPAELGDSAVYLCASSGTSYTGELFFGEGSRLTVL.